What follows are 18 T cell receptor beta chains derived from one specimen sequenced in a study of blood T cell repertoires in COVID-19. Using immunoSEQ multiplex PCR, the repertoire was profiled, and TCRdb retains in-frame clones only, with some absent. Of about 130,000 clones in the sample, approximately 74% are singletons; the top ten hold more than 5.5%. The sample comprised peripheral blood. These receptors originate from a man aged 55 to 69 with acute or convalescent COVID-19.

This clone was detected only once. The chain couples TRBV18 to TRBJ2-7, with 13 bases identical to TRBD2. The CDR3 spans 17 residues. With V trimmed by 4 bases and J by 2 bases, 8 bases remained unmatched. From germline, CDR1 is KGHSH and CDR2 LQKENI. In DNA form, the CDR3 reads TGTGCCAGCTCACAACCGGGACTAGCGGGATCCGCCTACGAGCAGTACTTC. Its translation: CASSQPGLAGSAYEQYF. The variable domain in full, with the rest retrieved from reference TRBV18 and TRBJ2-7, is NAGVMQNPRHLVRRRGQEARLRCSPMKGHSHVYWYRQLPEEGLKFMVYLQKENIIDESGMPKERFSAEFPKEGPSILRIQQVVRGDSAAYFCASSQPGLAGSAYEQYFGPGTRLTVT.

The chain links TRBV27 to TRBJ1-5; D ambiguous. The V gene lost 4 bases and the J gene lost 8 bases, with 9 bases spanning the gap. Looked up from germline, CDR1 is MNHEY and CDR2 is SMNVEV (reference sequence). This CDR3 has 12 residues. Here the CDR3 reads CASSSGSEPQHF. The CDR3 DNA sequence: TGTGCCAGCAGTTCGGGTTCTGAGCCCCAGCATTTT.

The CDR3 DNA is TGTGCCAGCAGCCAAGGGGCAGGGCAAGGTGAAAAACTGTTTTTT. It specifies CASSQGAGQGEKLFF. V and J are TRBV4-2 and TRBJ1-4; D might be TRBD1 (5 bases). The CDR3 runs to 15 residues. V lost 1 base and J 7 bases, leaving 13 bases between the germline ends. The germline V gene encodes CDR1 LGHNA and CDR2 YNFKEQ.

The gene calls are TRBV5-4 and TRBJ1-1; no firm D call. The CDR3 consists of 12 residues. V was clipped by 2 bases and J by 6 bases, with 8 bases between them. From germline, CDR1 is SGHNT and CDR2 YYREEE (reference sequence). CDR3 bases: TGTGCCAGCAGCTTTATCGGTTCTGAAGCTTTCTTT. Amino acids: CASSFIGSEAFF.

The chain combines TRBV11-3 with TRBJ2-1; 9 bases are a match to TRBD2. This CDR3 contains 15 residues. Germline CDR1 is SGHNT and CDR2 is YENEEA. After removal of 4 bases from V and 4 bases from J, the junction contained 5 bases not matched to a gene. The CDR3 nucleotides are TGTGCCAGCAGCTGGGCTAGCGGGGATTACAATGAGCAGTTCTTC. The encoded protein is CASSWASGDYNEQFF.

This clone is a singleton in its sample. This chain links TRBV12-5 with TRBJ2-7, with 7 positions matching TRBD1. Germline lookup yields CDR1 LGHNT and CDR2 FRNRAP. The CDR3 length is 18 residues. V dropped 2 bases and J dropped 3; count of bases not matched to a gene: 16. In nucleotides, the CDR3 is TGTGCTAGTGGTTTGAGGGCGTGGGACGGGACAGCTGACTACGAGCAGTACTTC. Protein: CASGLRAWDGTADYEQYF.

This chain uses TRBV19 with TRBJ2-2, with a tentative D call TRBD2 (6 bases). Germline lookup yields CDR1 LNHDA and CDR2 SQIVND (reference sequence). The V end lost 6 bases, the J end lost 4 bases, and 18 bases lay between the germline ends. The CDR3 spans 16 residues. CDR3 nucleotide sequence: TGTGCCAGTAGAGCGGGCGTGCGCCTCCGCACCGGGGAGCTGTTTTTT. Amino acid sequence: CASRAGVRLRTGELFF.

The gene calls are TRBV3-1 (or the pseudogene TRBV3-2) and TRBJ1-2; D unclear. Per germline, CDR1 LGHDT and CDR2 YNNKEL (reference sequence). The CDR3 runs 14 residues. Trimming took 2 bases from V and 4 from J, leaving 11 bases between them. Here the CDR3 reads CASSQRGRLYGYTF. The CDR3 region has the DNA TGTGCCAGCAGCCAAAGAGGGCGCCTCTATGGCTACACCTTC.

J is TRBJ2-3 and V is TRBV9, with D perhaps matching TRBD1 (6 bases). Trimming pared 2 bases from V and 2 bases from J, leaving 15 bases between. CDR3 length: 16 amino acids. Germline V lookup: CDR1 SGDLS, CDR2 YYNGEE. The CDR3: CASSVSGTLNTDTQYF. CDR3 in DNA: TGTGCCAGCAGCGTTTCCGGGACATTGAACACAGATACGCAGTATTTT.

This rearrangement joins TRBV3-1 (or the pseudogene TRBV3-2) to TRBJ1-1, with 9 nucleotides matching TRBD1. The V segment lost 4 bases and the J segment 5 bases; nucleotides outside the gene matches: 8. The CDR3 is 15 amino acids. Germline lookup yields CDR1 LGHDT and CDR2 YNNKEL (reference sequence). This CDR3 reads CASSPTGGAWTEAFF. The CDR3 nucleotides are TGTGCCAGCAGCCCCACAGGGGGCGCTTGGACTGAAGCTTTCTTT.

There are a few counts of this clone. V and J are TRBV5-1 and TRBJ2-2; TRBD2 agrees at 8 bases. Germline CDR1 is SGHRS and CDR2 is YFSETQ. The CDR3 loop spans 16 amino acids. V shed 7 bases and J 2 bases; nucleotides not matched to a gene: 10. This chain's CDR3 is CASLPIAGSNTGELFF. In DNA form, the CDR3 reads TGCGCCAGCCTTCCTATAGCGGGGTCTAACACCGGGGAGCTGTTTTTT.

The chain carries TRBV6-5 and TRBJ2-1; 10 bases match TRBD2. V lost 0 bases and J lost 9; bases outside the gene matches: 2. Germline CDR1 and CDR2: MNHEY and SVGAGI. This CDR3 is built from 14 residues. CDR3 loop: CASSYSGTSVEQFF. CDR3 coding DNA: TGTGCCAGCAGTTACTCCGGGACTAGCGTTGAGCAGTTCTTC.

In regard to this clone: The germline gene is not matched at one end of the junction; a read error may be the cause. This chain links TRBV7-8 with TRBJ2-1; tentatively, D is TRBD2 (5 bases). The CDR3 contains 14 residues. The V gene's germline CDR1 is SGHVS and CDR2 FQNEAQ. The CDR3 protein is CASSSQFGLNGQFF. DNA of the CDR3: TGTGCCAGCAGCTCACAATTTGGACTCAATGGGCAGTTCTTC.

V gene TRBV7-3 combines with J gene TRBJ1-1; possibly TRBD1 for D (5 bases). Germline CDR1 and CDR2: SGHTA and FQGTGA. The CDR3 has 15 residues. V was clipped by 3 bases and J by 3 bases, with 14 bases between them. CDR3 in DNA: TGTGCCAGCAGCTTCGGGGGATTGGGAGACACTGAAGCTTTCTTT. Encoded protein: CASSFGGLGDTEAFF.

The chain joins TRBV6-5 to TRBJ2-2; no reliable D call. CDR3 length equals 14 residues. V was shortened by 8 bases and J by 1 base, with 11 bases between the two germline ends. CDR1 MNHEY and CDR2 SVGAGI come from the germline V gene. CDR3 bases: TGTGCCAGCGTTTTTCCAGGGAACACCGGGGAGCTGTTTTTT. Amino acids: CASVFPGNTGELFF.

The CDR3 sequence is CASSSGRTGGSYNEQFF. The CDR3 DNA is TGCGCCAGCAGCTCCGGAAGGACCGGGGGTTCCTACAATGAGCAGTTCTTC. The J gene is TRBJ2-1, the V gene TRBV5-1, with D possibly being TRBD2 (6 bases). The germline V and J ends were trimmed by 3 bases and 1 base, with 17 bases remaining between them. CDR3 length equals 17 residues. Germline V gene lookup returns CDR1 SGHRS and CDR2 YFSETQ. The full variable domain, rest sourced from reference TRBV5-1 and TRBJ2-1, is KAGVTQTPRYLIKTRGQQVTLSCSPISGHRSVSWYQQTPGQGLQFLFEYFSETQRNKGNFPGRFSGRQFSNSRSEMNVSTLELGDSALYLCASSSGRTGGSYNEQFFGPGTRLTVL.

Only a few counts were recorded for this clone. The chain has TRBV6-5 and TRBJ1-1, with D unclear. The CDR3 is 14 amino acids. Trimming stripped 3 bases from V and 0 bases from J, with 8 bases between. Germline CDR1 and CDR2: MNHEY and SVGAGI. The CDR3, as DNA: TGTGCCAGCAGTTATCTGTCGTTGAACACTGAAGCTTTCTTT. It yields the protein CASSYLSLNTEAFF.

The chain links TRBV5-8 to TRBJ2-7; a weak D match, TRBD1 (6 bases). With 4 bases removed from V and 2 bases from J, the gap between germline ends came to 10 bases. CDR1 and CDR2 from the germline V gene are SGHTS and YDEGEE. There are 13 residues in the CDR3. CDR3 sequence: CASSSRDTYEQYF. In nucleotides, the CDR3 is TGTGCCAGCAGCAGCCGGGACACCTACGAGCAGTACTTC. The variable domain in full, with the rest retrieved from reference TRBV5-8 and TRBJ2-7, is EAGVTQSPTHLIKTRGQQATLRCSPISGHTSVYWYQQALGLGLQFLLWYDEGEERNRGNFPPRFSGRQFPNYSSELNVNALELEDSALYLCASSSRDTYEQYFGPGTRLTVT.